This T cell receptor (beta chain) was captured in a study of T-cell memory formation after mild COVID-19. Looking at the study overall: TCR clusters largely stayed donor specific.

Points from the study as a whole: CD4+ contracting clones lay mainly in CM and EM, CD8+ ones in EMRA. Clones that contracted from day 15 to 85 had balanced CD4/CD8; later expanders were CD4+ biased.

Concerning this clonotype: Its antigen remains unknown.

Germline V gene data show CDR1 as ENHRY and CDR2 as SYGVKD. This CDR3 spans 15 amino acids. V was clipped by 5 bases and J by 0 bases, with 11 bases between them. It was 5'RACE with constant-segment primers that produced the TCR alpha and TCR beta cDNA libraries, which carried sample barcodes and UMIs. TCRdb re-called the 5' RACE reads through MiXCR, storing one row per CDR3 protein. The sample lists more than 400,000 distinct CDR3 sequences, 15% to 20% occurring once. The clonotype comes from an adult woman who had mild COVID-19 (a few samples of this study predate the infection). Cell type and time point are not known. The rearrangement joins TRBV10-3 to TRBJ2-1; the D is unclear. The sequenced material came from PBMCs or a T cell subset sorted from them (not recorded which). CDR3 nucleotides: TGTGCCATCAGTCTTGCGGAGAGCTCCTACAATGAGCAGTTCTTC. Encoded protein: CAISLAESSYNEQFF.